A single sample gave rise to the 13 T cell receptor beta chains below, sequenced in a study of blood T cells in healthy people across ages. PCR was performed a second time for about 6 to 11 cycles using a sample-barcoded 5' primer and a J-beta primer mix. TCRdb reprocessed the 5' RACE reads with MiXCR, giving one entry per CDR3 protein. The sample includes 800,000 to 950,000 distinct CDR3 sequences, approximately 35% of them seen just once. Sequenced material: blood. The receptors stem from a young man in good health.

This chain uses TRBV27 with TRBJ2-3, with D perhaps TRBD2 (6 bases). Trimming removed 5 bases from V and 0 bases from J, with 12 bases in between. This CDR3 is built from 15 residues. From germline, CDR1 is MNHEY and CDR2 SMNVEV (reference sequence). CDR3 in DNA: TGTGCCAGCAGTCGCCCCCGGGGGAGCACAGATACGCAGTATTTT. It yields the protein CASSRPRGSTDTQYF.

In the case of this clonotype: Since a much larger clone is just one base distant, this may be a read error. The chain has TRBV29-1 and TRBJ2-3; D not resolved. Germline assignment: CDR1 SQVTM and CDR2 ANQGSEA. The CDR3 spans 12 residues. CDR3 bases: TGCCGCGTTGAGTCGGGTACGGATACGCAGTATTTT. Translated: CRVESGTDTQYF.

The sample holds one count of this clonotype. The chain joins TRBV10-3 to TRBJ2-3, with D tentatively TRBD1 (7 bases). Trimming took off 8 bases at V and 2 bases at J, with 11 bases between the two ends. Germline V gives CDR1 ENHRY, CDR2 SYGVKD. The CDR3 is 13 amino acids. The CDR3 sequence is CAIAGQPTDTQYF. In DNA, the CDR3 is TGTGCCATCGCGGGACAGCCCACAGATACGCAGTATTTT.

The sample holds a few counts of this clonotype. The chain couples TRBV5-1 to TRBJ2-3, with 8 positions matching TRBD1. The J segment lost 4 bases and the V segment lost 2 bases, leaving 6 bases of the junction unmatched. The CDR3 loop spans 15 amino acids. Germline V gene data show CDR1 as SGHRS and CDR2 as YFSETQ. The CDR3 DNA follows: TGCGCCAGCAGCTTTCAGGGGGCGATTTCAGATACGCAGTATTTT. The encoded protein is CASSFQGAISDTQYF.

V is TRBV6-6 and J is TRBJ1-2, with D possibly matching TRBD1 (5 bases). The V gene lost 0 bases and the J gene lost 5 bases, with 16 bases spanning the gap. This CDR3 comprises 16 residues. The germline gives CDR1 MNHNY, CDR2 SVGAGI (reference sequence). The CDR3 spells CASSYSKNAGNYGYTF. DNA of the CDR3: TGTGCCAGCAGTTACTCGAAAAATGCAGGGAATTATGGCTACACCTTC.

The V gene is TRBV29-1, the J gene TRBJ1-1; D is uncertain. Trimming cost V 0 bases and J 2 bases, with 7 bases left between them. Per germline, CDR1 SQVTM and CDR2 ANQGSEA. This CDR3 region has 13 residues. CDR3 sequence reads: CSVEDPTNTEAFF. CDR3 sequence (DNA): TGCAGCGTTGAAGATCCGACAAACACTGAAGCTTTCTTT.

The chain recombines TRBV6-5 with TRBJ1-1; D is perhaps TRBD1 (5 bases). The CDR3 sequence is 15 residues long. The germline V gene encodes CDR1 MNHEY and CDR2 SVGAGI. Trimming left V 0 bases short and J 0 bases short, with 8 bases between. Written as DNA, the CDR3 is TGTGCCAGCAGTTACTCTGACAGACTGAACACTGAAGCTTTCTTT. Translation gives CASSYSDRLNTEAFF.

This chain uses TRBV5-1 with TRBJ2-7; 11 bases are shared with TRBD2. Germline lookup yields CDR1 SGHRS and CDR2 YFSETQ. The CDR3 sequence is 17 residues long. With V trimmed by 0 bases and J by 7 bases, 12 bases remained unmatched. CDR3 sequence reads: CASSLALLAGDDNEQYF. In nucleotides, the CDR3 is TGCGCCAGCAGCTTGGCCCTACTAGCGGGGGACGACAATGAGCAGTACTTC.

This clonotype was seen more than once but under ten times. V gene TRBV20-1 combines with J gene TRBJ2-1, with D perhaps matching TRBD2 (6 bases). Germline V gene lookup returns CDR1 DFQATT and CDR2 SNEGSKA (reference sequence). V lost 6 bases and J 12 bases, leaving 18 bases between the germline ends. CDR3 length: 12 residues. The CDR3 DNA is TGCAGTGCCATCATGACTAGTGGAGGGCAGTTCTTC. Translating gives CSAIMTSGGQFF.

In this sample, this clonotype turned up a few times. V and J are TRBV12-3 or TRBV12-4 and TRBJ1-5; possibly TRBD1 for D (5 bases). This CDR3 region has 14 residues. V gave up 6 bases and J gave up 1 base, with 10 bases separating them. The CDR3 protein is CASRGRVSNQPQHF. CDR3 bases: TGTGCCAGCAGGGGCAGGGTAAGCAATCAGCCCCAGCATTTT.

The rearrangement links TRBV4-3 to TRBJ2-3; TRBD2 agrees at 8 bases. V lost 2 bases, J lost 3 bases, and 4 bases stayed unmatched. In germline, CDR1 is LGHNA, CDR2 YSLEER. The CDR3 runs to 15 residues. The CDR3 nucleotides are TGCGCCAGCAGCCAACCCGGGAGGGGGACAGATACGCAGTATTTT. As protein: CASSQPGRGTDTQYF.

This clonotype was seen a few times. The chain joins TRBV6-5 to TRBJ2-6; the D is unclear. Germline assignment: CDR1 MNHEY and CDR2 SVGAGI. The CDR3 runs 16 residues. The V and J ends lost 5 bases and 0 bases respectively, with 11 bases between them. The CDR3 loop reads CASSLRSYSGANVLTF. The CDR3 nucleotides are TGTGCCAGCAGTCTGCGTAGTTACTCTGGGGCCAACGTCCTGACTTTC.

V and J are TRBV7-2 and TRBJ2-4, with D maybe TRBD2 (6 bases). The germline CDR1 and CDR2 sequences are SGHTA and FQGNSA. Trimming pared 7 bases from V and 13 bases from J, leaving 14 bases between. This CDR3 comprises 11 residues. Here the CDR3 reads CASKRAQEQYF. CDR3 DNA sequence: TGTGCCAGCAAGCGGGCTCAAGAGCAGTACTTC.